This T cell receptor (beta chain) was identified during a study of technical replicates of blood from a few donors. Profiled with immunoSEQ multiplex PCR; TCRdb holds only in-frame clones, not every one. The sample gives some 15,000 clones, 75% to 90% of which show up once; 9.5% to 15% is in the top ten. This CDR3 is built from 14 residues. Germline CDR1 reads SNHLY; CDR2 reads FYNNEI. Trimming left V 4 bases short and J 4 bases short, with 13 bases between. This receptor was obtained from a human donor in good health. The chain recombines TRBV2 with TRBJ1-2, with D perhaps matching TRBD1 (5 bases). The source material was PBMCs. The CDR3, as DNA: TGTGCCAGCAGTGTACAGGCGCAAGGCTATGGCTACACCTTC. This sequence encodes CASSVQAQGYGYTF.